Following are 17 T cell receptor beta chains from one sample sequenced in a study of graft-versus-host responses after intestinal transplantation. These receptors have no identified antigens. This table comes from immunoSEQ multiplex PCR, and its TCRdb copy is limited to in-frame clones, with some not included. This table holds 150,000 or so clones, 92% found once. The source material was unstimulated CD4+ T cells sorted from spleen or lymph node cells, sampled before intestinal transplant. Receptors were obtained from a human donor who received an intestinal transplant.

The V call is TRBV27, the J call TRBJ1-2, with 12 bases identical to TRBD1. The J segment lost 8 bases and the V segment lost 6 bases, leaving 7 bases of the junction unmatched. Per the germline V gene, CDR1 is MNHEY and CDR2 is SMNVEV (reference sequence). The CDR3 loop spans 14 amino acids. CDR3 sequence: CASRTRDRGLGYTF. The CDR3 coding sequence is TGTGCCAGCAGAACCCGGGACAGGGGGCTGGGCTACACCTTC.

This chain joins TRBV28 and TRBJ2-5; 11 bases map to TRBD2. Germline CDR1 and CDR2: MDHEN and SYDVKM. J gave up 0 bases and V 6 bases, and 12 bases lay outside the gene matches. The CDR3 contains 18 residues. In DNA, the CDR3 is TGTGCCAGCAGGACCCTTCTTAGCGGGAGGGTATACCAAGAGACCCAGTACTTC. Amino acid sequence: CASRTLLSGRVYQETQYF.

The chain links TRBV7-2 to TRBJ2-2; 10 nucleotides align to TRBD2. In germline, CDR1 is SGHTA, CDR2 FQGNSA. There are 17 residues in the CDR3. J gave up 3 bases and V 5 bases, and 9 bases lay outside the gene matches. CDR3 residues: CASSGPAGGPYTGELFF. The CDR3 region has the DNA TGTGCCAGCAGCGGACCAGCGGGAGGGCCGTACACCGGGGAGCTGTTTTTT.

The V and J genes are TRBV5-8 and TRBJ1-1, with 11 bases that match TRBD1. J gave up 6 bases and V 5 bases, and 3 bases lay outside the gene matches. The germline CDR1 and CDR2 sequences are SGHTS and YDEGEE. The CDR3 sequence is 13 residues long. The CDR3 nucleotides are TGTGCCAGCAGACTGGGACAGGGGGCTGAAGCTTTCTTT. Amino acid sequence: CASRLGQGAEAFF.

V usage is TRBV5-1 and J usage is TRBJ2-6; no firm D call. CDR1 is SGHRS, CDR2 YFSETQ, per germline. The CDR3 covers 14 residues. Trimming removed 4 bases at V and 0 bases at J, with 5 bases between. DNA for the CDR3: TGCGCCAGCAGCCCCTCCTCTGGGGCCAACGTCCTGACTTTC. As protein: CASSPSSGANVLTF.

The V and J genes are TRBV4-3 and TRBJ2-1; 10 bases align to TRBD2. V was clipped by 1 base and J by 8 bases; unmatched bases: 8. This CDR3 contains 16 residues. Germline V gives CDR1 LGHNA, CDR2 YSLEER. The CDR3 nucleotides read TGCGCCAGCAGCCAAGTTGGGCTAGCGGGAGAGGATGAGCAGTTCTTC. Amino acids: CASSQVGLAGEDEQFF.

V is TRBV4-1 and J is TRBJ1-2; D uncertain. Per the germline V gene, CDR1 is MGHRA and CDR2 is YSYEKL. Trimming shortened V by 1 base and J by 0 bases, and 9 bases separated the two germline ends. The CDR3 has 15 amino acids. The CDR3 coding sequence is TGCGCCAGCAGCCAAGTCCCAGGCCCTAACTATGGCTACACCTTC. This translates into CASSQVPGPNYGYTF.

To note about this clone: A junction end diverges from the germline sequence, so it may reflect a read error. This rearrangement joins TRBV28 to TRBJ2-1; tentative D call: TRBD2 (5 bases). This CDR3 comprises 11 residues. The germline V gene encodes CDR1 MDHEN and CDR2 SYDVKM. Here the CDR3 reads CASSLCPAGIF. The CDR3 DNA is TGTGCCAGCAGTTTGTGTCCCGCCGGGATCTTC. The variable domain in full, completed from reference TRBV28 and TRBJ2-1, reads DVKVTQSSRYLVKRTGEKVFLECVQDMDHENMFWYRQDPGLGLRLIYFSYDVKMKEKGDIPEGYSVSREKKERFSLILESASTNQTSMYLCASSLCPAGIFGPGTRLTVL.

A few counts support this clone. This sequence joins TRBV12-5 and TRBJ1-2; D gene unclear. This CDR3 is 13 amino acids long. Germline V CDR1 and CDR2: LGHNT, FRNRAP. V gave up 6 bases and J gave up 4 bases, with 12 bases separating them. The CDR3 loop reads CASGRGGIYGYTF. CDR3 coding DNA: TGTGCTAGTGGGCGGGGAGGAATCTATGGCTACACCTTC.

The V gene is TRBV7-2, the J gene TRBJ2-3; D possibly corresponds to TRBD2 (5 bases). This CDR3 has 12 amino acids. CDR1 and CDR2 (germline): SGHTA, FQGNSA. V dropped 5 bases and J dropped 10 bases, with 13 bases sitting between them. CDR3 residues: CASSPGLLAQYF. CDR3 nucleotides: TGTGCCAGCAGCCCAGGACTTTTGGCGCAGTATTTT.

V usage is TRBV12-5 and J usage is TRBJ2-2; D remains unclear. V was trimmed by 6 bases and J by 2 bases, leaving 10 bases between them. In germline, CDR1 is LGHNT, CDR2 FRNRAP. The CDR3 covers 14 residues. In DNA form, the CDR3 reads TGTGCTAGTGGACCGACTGCAAACACCGGGGAGCTGTTTTTT. Protein product: CASGPTANTGELFF.

The rearrangement uses TRBV6-5 and TRBJ2-1, with TRBD1 matching over 9 bases. The CDR3 totals 16 residues. Trimming removed 2 bases from V and 9 bases from J; junction bases left unmatched: 11. Germline V CDR1 and CDR2: MNHEY, SVGAGI. The DNA for the CDR3 is TGTGCCAGCAGTTACCTGGGACAGGGAAGAGGAATTGAGCAGTTCTTC. As protein: CASSYLGQGRGIEQFF.

The genes are TRBV29-1 and TRBJ1-1; tentatively, D is TRBD1 (6 bases). There are 16 residues in the CDR3. Trimming pared 4 bases from V and 0 bases from J, leaving 18 bases between. Germline values: CDR1 SQVTM, CDR2 ANQGSEA. The CDR3 reads CSVAAPSTGLNTEAFF. The CDR3 DNA reads TGCAGCGTTGCGGCCCCCTCCACAGGGTTGAACACTGAAGCTTTCTTT.

V is TRBV6-1 and J is TRBJ2-7; 12 bases are a match to TRBD2. The junction had 7 bases not matched to a gene; V was cut back by 7 bases and J by 3 bases. Per germline, CDR1 MNHNS and CDR2 SASEGT. This CDR3 has 15 residues. The DNA of the CDR3 is TGTGCCAGCAACAGGCTGACTAGCGGGAGCTACGAGCAGTACTTC. Translation gives CASNRLTSGSYEQYF.

The chain recombines TRBV28 with TRBJ2-7, with D perhaps matching TRBD2 (6 bases). V was cut by 7 bases and J by 6 bases, with 22 bases left in between. This CDR3 has 15 residues. CDR1 is MDHEN and CDR2 is SYDVKM in the germline V gene. DNA for the CDR3: TGTGCCAGCACCCCGGGAGACACAGGTGGAGTCGAGCAGTACTTC. Its translation: CASTPGDTGGVEQYF.

V and J are TRBV6-6 and TRBJ2-7; D might be TRBD1 (5 bases). V dropped 4 bases and J dropped 4 bases, with 8 bases sitting between them. CDR1 MNHNY and CDR2 SVGAGI come from the germline V gene (reference sequence). This CDR3 is 12 amino acids long. The CDR3 DNA sequence: TGTGCCAGCAGTTTCTCAGGGTACGAGCAGTACTTC. Amino acids: CASSFSGYEQYF.

The rearrangement joins TRBV29-1 to TRBJ2-2; D is possibly TRBD1 (5 bases). V gave up 7 bases and J gave up 1 base, with 7 bases separating them. This CDR3 has 12 residues. The germline gives CDR1 SQVTM, CDR2 ANQGSEA. The CDR3 spells CSATGNTGELFF. CDR3 DNA: TGCAGCGCTACAGGGAACACCGGGGAGCTGTTTTTT.